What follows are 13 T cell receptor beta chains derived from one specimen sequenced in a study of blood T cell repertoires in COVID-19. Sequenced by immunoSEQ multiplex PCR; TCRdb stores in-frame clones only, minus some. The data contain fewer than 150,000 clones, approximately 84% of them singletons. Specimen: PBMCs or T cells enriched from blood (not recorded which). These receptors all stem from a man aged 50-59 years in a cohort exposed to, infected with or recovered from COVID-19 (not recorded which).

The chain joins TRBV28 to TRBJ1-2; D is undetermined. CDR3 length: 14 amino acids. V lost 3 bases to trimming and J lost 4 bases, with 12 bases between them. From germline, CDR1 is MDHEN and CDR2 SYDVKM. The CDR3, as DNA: TGTGCCAGCAGTTTCCCTACAGCTTTCTATGGCTACACCTTC. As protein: CASSFPTAFYGYTF.

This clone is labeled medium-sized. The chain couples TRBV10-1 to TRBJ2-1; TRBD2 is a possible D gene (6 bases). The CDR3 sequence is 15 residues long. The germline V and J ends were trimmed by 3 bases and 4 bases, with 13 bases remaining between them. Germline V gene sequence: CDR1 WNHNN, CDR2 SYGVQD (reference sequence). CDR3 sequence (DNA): TGCGCCAGCAGTGAAAAGCTGGAGGGGTACAATGAGCAGTTCTTC. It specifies CASSEKLEGYNEQFF.

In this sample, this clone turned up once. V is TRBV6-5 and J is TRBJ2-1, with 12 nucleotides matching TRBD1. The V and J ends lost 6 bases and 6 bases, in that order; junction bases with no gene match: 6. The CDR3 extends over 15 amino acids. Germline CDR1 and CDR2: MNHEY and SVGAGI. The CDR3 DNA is TGTGCCAGCAGAGACCGGGACAGGGGGCGCAATGAGCAGTTCTTC. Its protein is CASRDRDRGRNEQFF.

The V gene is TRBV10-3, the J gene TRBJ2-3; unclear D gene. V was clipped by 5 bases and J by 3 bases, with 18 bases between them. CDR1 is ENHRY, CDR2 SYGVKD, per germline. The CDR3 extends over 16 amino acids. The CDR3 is CAISSAPDKPTDTQYF. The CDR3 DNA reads TGTGCCATCAGTTCCGCACCCGATAAGCCGACAGATACGCAGTATTTT.

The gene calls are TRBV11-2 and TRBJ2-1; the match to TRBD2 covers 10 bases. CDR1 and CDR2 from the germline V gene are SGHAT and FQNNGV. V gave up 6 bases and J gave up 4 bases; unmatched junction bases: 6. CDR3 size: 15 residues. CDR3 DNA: TGTGCCAGCAGTTCTAGCGGGAGTTCGTACAATGAGCAGTTCTTC. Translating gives CASSSSGSSYNEQFF.

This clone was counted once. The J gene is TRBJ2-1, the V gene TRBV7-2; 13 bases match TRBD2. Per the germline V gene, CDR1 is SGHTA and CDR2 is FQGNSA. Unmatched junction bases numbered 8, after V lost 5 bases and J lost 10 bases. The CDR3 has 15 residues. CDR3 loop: CASSPPGLAGLEQFF. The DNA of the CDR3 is TGTGCCAGCAGCCCCCCGGGACTAGCGGGGCTCGAGCAGTTCTTC.

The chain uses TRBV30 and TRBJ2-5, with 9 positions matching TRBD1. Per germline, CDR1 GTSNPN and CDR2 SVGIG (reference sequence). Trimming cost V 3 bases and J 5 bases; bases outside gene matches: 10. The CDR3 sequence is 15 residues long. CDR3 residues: CAWRPPGQGRETQYF. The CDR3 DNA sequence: TGTGCCTGGAGGCCGCCGGGACAGGGAAGGGAGACCCAGTACTTC.

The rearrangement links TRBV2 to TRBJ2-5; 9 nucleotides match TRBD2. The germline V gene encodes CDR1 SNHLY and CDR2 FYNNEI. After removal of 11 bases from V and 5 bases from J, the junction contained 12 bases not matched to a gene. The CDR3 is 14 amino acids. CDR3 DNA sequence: TGTGCCGCCTCCAGGCGGGGGGGCGCGGAGACCCAGTACTTC. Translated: CAASRRGGAETQYF.

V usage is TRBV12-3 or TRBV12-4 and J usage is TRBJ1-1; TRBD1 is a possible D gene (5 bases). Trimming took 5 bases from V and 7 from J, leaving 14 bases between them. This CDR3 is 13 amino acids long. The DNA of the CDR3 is TGTGCCAGCAGTCTAGGGGAGGGTAGTGAAGCTTTCTTT. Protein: CASSLGEGSEAFF.

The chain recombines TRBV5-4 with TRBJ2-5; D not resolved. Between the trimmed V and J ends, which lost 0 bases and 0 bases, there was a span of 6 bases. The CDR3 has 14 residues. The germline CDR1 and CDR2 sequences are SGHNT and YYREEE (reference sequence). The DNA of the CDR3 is TGTGCCAGCAGCTTGGAACTGTACCAAGAGACCCAGTACTTC. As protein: CASSLELYQETQYF.

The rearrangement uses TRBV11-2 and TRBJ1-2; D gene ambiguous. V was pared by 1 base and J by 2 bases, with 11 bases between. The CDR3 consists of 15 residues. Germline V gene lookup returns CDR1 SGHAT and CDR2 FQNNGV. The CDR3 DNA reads TGTGCCAGCAGCTTAGTGGGCGGGTGGAACTATGGCTACACCTTC. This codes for CASSLVGGWNYGYTF.

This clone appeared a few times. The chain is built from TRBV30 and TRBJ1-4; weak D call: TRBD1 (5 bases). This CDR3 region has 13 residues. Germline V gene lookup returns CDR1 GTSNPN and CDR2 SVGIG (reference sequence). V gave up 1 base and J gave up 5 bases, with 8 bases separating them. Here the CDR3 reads CAWSGRVNEKLFF. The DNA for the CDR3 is TGTGCCTGGAGTGGCAGGGTAAATGAAAAACTGTTTTTT. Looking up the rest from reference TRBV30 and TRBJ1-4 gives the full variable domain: SQTIHQWPATLVQPVGSPLSLECTVEGTSNPNLYWYRQAAGRGLQLLFYSVGIGQISSEVPQNLSASRPQDRQFILSSKKLLLSDSGFYLCAWSGRVNEKLFFGSGTQLSVL.

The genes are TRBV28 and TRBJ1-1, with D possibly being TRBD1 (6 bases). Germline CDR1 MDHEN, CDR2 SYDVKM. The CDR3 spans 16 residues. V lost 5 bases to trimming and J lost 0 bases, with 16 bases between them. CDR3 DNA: TGTGCCAGCAGTCTGAGCCTTCACAGGGTGAACACTGAAGCTTTCTTT. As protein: CASSLSLHRVNTEAFF.